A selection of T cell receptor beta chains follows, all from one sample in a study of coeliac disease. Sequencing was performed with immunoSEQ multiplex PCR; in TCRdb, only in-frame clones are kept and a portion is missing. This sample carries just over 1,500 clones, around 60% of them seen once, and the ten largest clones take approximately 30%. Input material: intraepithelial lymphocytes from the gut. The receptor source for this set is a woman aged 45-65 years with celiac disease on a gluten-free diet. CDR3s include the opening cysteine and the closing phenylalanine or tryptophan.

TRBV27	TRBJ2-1	CASSLLPGQGYNEQFF
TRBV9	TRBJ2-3	CASSSQRTSGGITDTQYF
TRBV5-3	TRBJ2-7	CASSLDSLTSEQYF
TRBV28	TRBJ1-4	CASSGGGTTNEKLFF
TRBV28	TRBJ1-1	CASSFTVLITEAFF
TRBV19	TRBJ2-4	CASSIGTVKKRYF
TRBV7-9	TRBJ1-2	CASSLWSGVSGYTF
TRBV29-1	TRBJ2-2	CSVGDTGELFF
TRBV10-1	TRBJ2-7	CASSEQVDGRQYF
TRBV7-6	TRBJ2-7	CASSLGIGTNYEQYF
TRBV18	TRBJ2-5	CASSPSRDRAWAQYF
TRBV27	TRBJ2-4	CASSLSSAVAKNIQYF
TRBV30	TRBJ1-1	CAWGQDTNTEAFF
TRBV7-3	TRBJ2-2	CASSFLAGGSTGELFF
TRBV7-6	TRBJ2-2	CASSPIWGVWDTGELFF
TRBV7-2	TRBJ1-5	CASSLDRVQPQHF
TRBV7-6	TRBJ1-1	CASSSGGHEAFF
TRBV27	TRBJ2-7	CASSLWEGEQYF